The entry below describes one T cell receptor beta chain. The antigen is undetermined. The entry originates in a study of lymphopenia after photon versus proton radiotherapy. The study's findings and limits: Photon-treated patients lost naive T cells and TCR diversity; proton-treated stayed stable. Only patients who died were analyzed for survival; proton advantage is unproven.

Sequencing used immunoSEQ multiplex PCR; TCRdb keeps in-frame clones, though not all of them. The sample has tens of thousands of clones; approximately 84% are singletons. J gave up 3 bases and V 1 base, and 1 base lay outside the gene matches. The CDR3 spans 14 residues. The germline gives CDR1 LGHNA, CDR2 YSLEER. The V and J genes are TRBV4-3 and TRBJ2-7; 9 bases are a match to TRBD1. This TCR was sampled from a man in his sixties with pancreatic cancer. Sample: peripheral blood, taken from a patient treated with proton-based radiotherapy. CDR3 nucleotide sequence: TGCGCCAGCAGCCAAGCGGACAGGGGCTACGAGCAGTACTTC. Translating gives CASSQADRGYEQYF.